This TCR beta chain was obtained from a study of cytomegalovirus exposure and HLA in healthy donors. V was cut by 5 bases and J by 0 bases, with 7 bases left in between. This CDR3 spans 14 amino acids. Germline V CDR1 and CDR2: MNHEY, SVGAGI. As for the donors, each was a healthy bone marrow donor. PCR amplification relied on 60 Vbeta primers (plus 13 Jbeta primers). Data came from immunoSEQ multiplex PCR; TCRdb stores just in-frame clones and leaves some out. The repertoire includes approximately 120,000 clones, around 75% of them detected once, and less than 4% sits in the top ten. The V gene is TRBV6-5, the J gene TRBJ1-4; D is undetermined. Sequenced material: PBMCs. The sequence derives from a young man in good health and CMV-seronegative. CDR3 amino acids: CASSKAATNEKLFF. For the CDR3, the DNA is TGTGCCAGCAGTAAAGCTGCAACTAATGAAAAACTGTTTTTT.